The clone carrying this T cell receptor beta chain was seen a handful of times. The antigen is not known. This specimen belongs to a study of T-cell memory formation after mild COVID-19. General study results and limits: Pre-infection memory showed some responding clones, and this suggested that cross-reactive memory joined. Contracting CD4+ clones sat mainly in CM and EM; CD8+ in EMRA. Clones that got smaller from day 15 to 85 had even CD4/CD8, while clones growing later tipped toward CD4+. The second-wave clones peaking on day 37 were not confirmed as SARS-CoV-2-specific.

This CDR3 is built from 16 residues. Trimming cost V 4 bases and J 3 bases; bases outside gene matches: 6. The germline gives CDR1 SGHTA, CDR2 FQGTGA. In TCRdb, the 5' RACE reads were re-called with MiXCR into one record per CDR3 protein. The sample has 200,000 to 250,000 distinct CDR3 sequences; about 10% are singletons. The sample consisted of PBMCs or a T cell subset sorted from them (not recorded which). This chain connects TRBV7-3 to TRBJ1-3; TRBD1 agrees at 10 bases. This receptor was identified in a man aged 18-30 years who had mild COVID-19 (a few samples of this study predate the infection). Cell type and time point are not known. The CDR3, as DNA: TGTGCCAGCAGCTCATACGGGACAGGGGATGGAAACACCATATATTTT. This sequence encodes CASSSYGTGDGNTIYF.